The next 19 T cell receptor beta chains were all read from a single sample in a study of cytomegalovirus exposure and HLA in healthy donors. The study ran its PCR with 60 Vbeta and 13 Jbeta primers. Measured with immunoSEQ multiplex PCR; TCRdb has only the in-frame clones, and not every one. The sample lists some 120,000 clones, roughly 10% seen once, with about 4.7% in the top ten. Sample: PBMCs. Every receptor here comes from a woman aged 18 to 35 in good health and CMV-seropositive.

V is TRBV19 and J is TRBJ2-1; 13 nucleotides line up with TRBD2. V was pared by 8 bases and J by 10 bases, with 11 bases of the junction left unmatched. Germline CDR1 and CDR2: LNHDA and SQIVND (reference sequence). The CDR3 has 15 amino acids. The CDR3, as DNA: TGTGCCAGTCAAATAACTAGCGGGAGGGCAGAGGAGCAGTTCTTC. It translates to CASQITSGRAEEQFF.

A few counts support this clone. The CDR3 nucleotides are TGTGCCAGCAGCCGCCGCTGGGCTAGCGGAACTAGCACAGATACGCAGTATTTT. It specifies CASSRRWASGTSTDTQYF. This chain connects TRBV5-6 to TRBJ2-3; TRBD2 matches at 7 bases. Germline V gives CDR1 SGHDT, CDR2 YYEEEE. The CDR3 contains 18 residues. V shed 4 bases and J 0 bases; nucleotides not matched to a gene: 14.

The chain has TRBV9 and TRBJ2-3; D possibly corresponds to TRBD1 (6 bases). Germline V gene sequence: CDR1 SGDLS, CDR2 YYNGEE. The germline V and J ends were trimmed by 0 bases and 2 bases, with 10 bases remaining between them. This CDR3 has 15 amino acids. The CDR3 region has the DNA TGTGCCAGCAGCGTAGCCCAGGGGAACACAGATACGCAGTATTTT. It yields the protein CASSVAQGNTDTQYF.

V is TRBV28 and J is TRBJ1-5; D is perhaps TRBD1 (6 bases). The CDR3 is made up of 14 amino acids. CDR1 is MDHEN and CDR2 is SYDVKM in the germline V gene. V shed 3 bases and J shed 7 bases, with 13 bases lying between them. The CDR3 region has the DNA TGTGCCAGCAGTTTGTCAGGGGTCGGGCAGCCCCAGCATTTT. Its protein is CASSLSGVGQPQHF.

CDR3 sequence reads: CASFDRFRVQFF. CDR3 DNA sequence: TGTGCCAGCTTCGACAGATTTCGGGTGCAGTTCTTC. This chain connects TRBV28 to TRBJ2-1; maybe TRBD1 (5 bases). The CDR3 length is 12 residues. V lost 8 bases and J 12 bases, leaving 17 bases between the germline ends. The germline V gene encodes CDR1 MDHEN and CDR2 SYDVKM.

CDR3 loop: CASSPLPASGSTDTQYF. CDR3 DNA sequence: TGTGCCAGCAGCCCCTTACCGGCTAGCGGGAGCACAGATACGCAGTATTTT. The V call is TRBV7-8, the J call TRBJ2-3; 8 nucleotides line up with TRBD2. CDR3 length: 17 amino acids. Germline CDR1 and CDR2: SGHVS and FQNEAQ. With V trimmed by 5 bases and J by 0 bases, 10 bases remained unmatched. Full variable domain (outside the CDR3, taken from reference TRBV7-8 and TRBJ2-3): GAGVSQSPRYKVAKRGQDVALRCDPISGHVSLFWYQQALGQGPEFLTYFQNEAQLDKSGLPSDRFFAERPEGSVSTLKIQRTQQEDSAVYLCASSPLPASGSTDTQYFGPGTRLTVL.

A word on this clone: The final CDR3 position lacks the conserved phenylalanine or tryptophan, pointing to a likely read error. The V call is TRBV5-6, the J call TRBJ2-4; D gene ambiguous. The V and J ends lost 0 bases and 0 bases respectively, with 10 bases between them. This CDR3 comprises 16 residues. Germline V lookup: CDR1 SGHDT, CDR2 YYEEEE. The CDR3 loop reads CASSLAASLAKNIQYL. The CDR3 bases are TGTGCCAGCAGCTTGGCGGCATCTCTAGCCAAAAACATTCAGTACCTC.

The V and J genes are TRBV5-1 and TRBJ2-3; the D is unclear. The CDR3 length is 14 residues. The V and J ends lost 0 bases and 2 bases respectively, with 7 bases between them. Germline V CDR1 and CDR2: SGHRS, YFSETQ. In DNA, the CDR3 is TGCGCCAGCAGCTTGGGACACGCCACAGATACGCAGTATTTT. Protein product: CASSLGHATDTQYF.

The J gene is TRBJ2-7, the V gene TRBV5-1; D perhaps matches TRBD1 (5 bases). This CDR3 is built from 14 residues. Looked up from germline, CDR1 is SGHRS and CDR2 is YFSETQ. The ends were cut back, 1 base at V and 4 bases at J, with 12 bases in the middle. CDR3 protein: CASSLRGRFYEQYF. CDR3 sequence (DNA): TGCGCCAGCAGCTTGAGGGGCCGTTTTTACGAGCAGTACTTC.

In its sample, this clone was seen a few times. This rearrangement joins TRBV4-1 to TRBJ2-7; a possible D gene is TRBD2 (6 bases). The CDR3 consists of 16 residues. Trimming took off 4 bases at V and 1 base at J, with 17 bases between the two ends. Germline values: CDR1 MGHRA, CDR2 YSYEKL. CDR3 bases: TGCGCCAGCAGCCCATTGGAGGGAGGAGGGTCCTACGAGCAGTACTTC. It translates to CASSPLEGGGSYEQYF.

V is TRBV30 and J is TRBJ2-3, with 7 bases matching TRBD1. The CDR3 loop spans 15 amino acids. With V trimmed by 4 bases and J by 3 bases, 10 bases remained unmatched. Germline V gene data show CDR1 as GTSNPN and CDR2 as SVGIG (reference sequence). The CDR3 sequence: CAWNAGGRRTDTQYF. The CDR3 region has the DNA TGTGCCTGGAATGCAGGGGGTAGGAGGACAGATACGCAGTATTTT.

The chain has TRBV28 and TRBJ1-1; tentatively, D is TRBD1 (6 bases). With 3 bases removed from V and 3 bases from J, the gap between germline ends came to 26 bases. The CDR3 is 19 residues long. The germline CDR1 and CDR2 sequences are MDHEN and SYDVKM. In DNA, the CDR3 is TGTGCCAGCAGTTTTCCCCGACAGGCCCACCTGGTTGCGGACACTGAAGCTTTCTTT. Residues: CASSFPRQAHLVADTEAFF.

The chain couples TRBV11-2 to TRBJ1-1; maybe TRBD1 (5 bases). Germline CDR1 reads SGHAT; CDR2 reads FQNNGV. The length of the CDR3 is 15 residues. Trimming pared 0 bases from V and 4 bases from J, leaving 12 bases between. This CDR3 is CASSLESGGVTEAFF. The CDR3 nucleotides are TGTGCCAGCAGCTTAGAATCGGGGGGAGTCACTGAAGCTTTCTTT.

This clone occurred a few times. The chain carries TRBV10-2 and TRBJ2-2, with 8 nucleotides matching TRBD2. Looked up from germline, CDR1 is WSHSY and CDR2 is SAAADI. After removal of 3 bases from V and 4 bases from J, the junction contained 1 base not matched to a gene. This CDR3 region has 14 residues. CDR3 amino acids: CASSESGGTGELFF. The CDR3, as DNA: TGCGCCAGCAGTGAAAGCGGGGGCACCGGGGAGCTGTTTTTT.

This clone was counted between two and nine times. The chain uses TRBV28 and TRBJ2-5; 13 nucleotides line up with TRBD2. Trimming removed 6 bases from V and 4 bases from J; junction bases left unmatched: 14. Germline V gene sequence: CDR1 MDHEN, CDR2 SYDVKM. This CDR3 has 18 residues. CDR3 DNA sequence: TGTGCCAGCAGCCGCAAACCGGGACTAGCGGGACTGTCAGAGACCCAGTACTTC. It yields the protein CASSRKPGLAGLSETQYF.

This clone was seen a handful of times. The V call is TRBV9, the J call TRBJ1-1, with 8 bases identical to TRBD1. The CDR3 loop spans 15 amino acids. From germline, CDR1 is SGDLS and CDR2 YYNGEE. After removal of 1 base from V and 2 bases from J, the junction contained 4 bases not matched to a gene. CDR3 bases: TGTGCCAGCAGCGTAATGACAGGGGCCAACACTGAAGCTTTCTTT. Amino acids: CASSVMTGANTEAFF.

This clone was seen a few times. This rearrangement joins TRBV5-4 to TRBJ2-3, with D maybe TRBD1 (5 bases). CDR1 is SGHNT and CDR2 is YYREEE in the germline V gene (reference sequence). The length of the CDR3 is 14 residues. V lost 1 base to trimming and J lost 6 bases, with 12 bases between them. In DNA, the CDR3 is TGTGCCAGCAGCTTGCAGGGTCTGAGGGATACGCAGTATTTT. Translation gives CASSLQGLRDTQYF.

This chain connects TRBV7-9 to TRBJ2-7, with TRBD2 as a possible D gene (5 bases). The CDR3 contains 16 residues. Germline values: CDR1 SEHNR, CDR2 FQNEAQ (reference sequence). V was trimmed by 1 base and J by 2 bases, leaving 15 bases between them. CDR3 in DNA: TGTGCCAGCAGCTTAGGTCGGCAGTCGGAGGCCTACGAGCAGTACTTC. It translates to CASSLGRQSEAYEQYF.

V gene TRBV28 combines with J gene TRBJ2-7; the match to TRBD1 covers 7 bases. The germline CDR1 and CDR2 sequences are MDHEN and SYDVKM. The CDR3 is 15 residues long. J lost 3 bases, V lost 7 bases, and 12 bases had no gene match. In DNA, the CDR3 is TGTGCCAGCAACAGGGGTGCAGGGTCGAGCTACGAGCAGTACTTC. As protein: CASNRGAGSSYEQYF.